The T cell receptor (beta chain) described here comes from a study of shared clonotypes between healthy human individuals. Study context: The donor group consisted of a couple of women and a few men, aged 18 to 49.

Selected positively for CCR7 and CD45RO-negative, naive CD8 cells excluded terminally differentiated effector memory CD45RA+ cells. CDR1 and CDR2 (germline): MDHEN, SYDVKM. After removal of 6 bases from V and 0 bases from J, the junction contained 5 bases not matched to a gene. The CDR3 has 14 residues. Sequenced by immunoSEQ multiplex PCR; TCRdb stores in-frame clones only, minus some. The table records hundreds of thousands of clones, roughly 95% of them present only once. The material sequenced was naive CD8+ T cells sorted from blood. The TCR sequence derives from a woman in her thirties in good health. The chain has TRBV28 and TRBJ2-7; 7 bases match TRBD2. The CDR3 DNA reads as TGTGCCAGCAGCCCGAGCGGGGACTCCTACGAGCAGTACTTC. Translated, it gives CASSPSGDSYEQYF.